This TCR beta chain was sequenced for a study of shared clonotypes between healthy human individuals (dated by TCRdb to 2019 to 2021). Regarding the complete study: The cohort comprised two women and a few men aged 18 to 49 years. For each donor, CD4 naive and CD4 memory were each given three plates, CD8 naive was given two plates, and CD8 memory was given one plate. Blood TCR repertoires of five healthy adults were deeply sequenced to estimate repertoire size and the extent of clonotype sharing between individuals. Different laboratories and diverse techniques were used to prepare libraries and sequence TCR repertoires, to increase sequencing depth and limit assay-specific biases. Each donor's leukapheresis produced roughly between roughly 0.85 and 10 billion PBMCs.

V ends up 0 bases short and J 8 bases short, with an unmatched junction base count of 6. From the germline V gene, CDR1 is SGHRS and CDR2 is YFSETQ. From the cysteine through the phenylalanine, the CDR3 covers 15 amino acids. CDR3 DNA is the only sequence kept; it has 45 bases, read in frame from the first base. The donors were healthy, HIV-negative adults with no recently reported acute infections or vaccinations. Every donor was a Caucasian adult residing in Nashville, Tennessee, USA. Magnetic negative selection was used to enrich CD4+ T cells, after which naive cells were positively selected on CD45RA and the negative fraction became the memory subset. Blood was collected by leukapheresis, and PBMCs were isolated by Ficoll-Histopaque density gradient centrifugation and then cryopreserved in liquid nitrogen vapor phase. Analytical flow cytometry was used to check the purity and quantity of every magnetically sorted T cell population. Genomic DNA was isolated from each sorted fraction and quantified by UV absorbance on a Nanodrop 2000c.

General conclusions and limits of the study: Naive subsets generally had larger estimated clonotype richness than memory subsets. The genetic and exposure-history diversity represented was limited by the small number of donors. When four donors were compared, the shared fraction of clonotypes was about 5% for naive CD4, roughly 3.4% for naive CD8, roughly 2.5% for memory CD4, and 0.4% for memory CD8. Based on pairwise subsampling, the degree of clonotype sharing among donors was expected to be affected by sequencing depth. Compared with non-shared clonotypes, the clonotypes found in all four sorted-subset donors had higher generation probabilities. Sampling was restricted to blood, and TCR repertoires in tissues likely differ from the TCR repertoires found in blood. Rarefaction of sorted-subset datasets indicated incomplete sequencing despite the large sequencing depth.

Notes on this clone: Its antigen remains undetermined. No much larger clonotype is one base removed from it; base qualities were not supplied.

Using the deep immunoSEQ assay, TCR CDR3 regions were amplified from genomic DNA by multiplex PCR. Extracted genomic DNA from each cell subset was distributed evenly across all wells of several immunoSEQ 96-well plates, and each plate was treated as a replicate. For sorted subsets, each replicate PCR was loaded with roughly 0.2 ug genomic DNA, equivalent to approximately 27,000 T cell genomes. The purified libraries were quantified using a Qubit 3.0 fluorometer, sized with a Bioanalyzer 2100, and then quantified again using the KAPA Library Quantification kit. Every immunoSEQ 96-well plate was sequenced on a dedicated single-read 150-cycle Illumina NextSeq 550 flow cell. The source study handled its data this way. Because only junctional sequences without quality scores were contained in the immunoSEQ output, filtering matching that applied to full-length reads could not be performed. Sequences were annotated with PyIR, a Python wrapper for IgBLAST v1.9, using IMGT germline references to assign V/J genes and CDR3. Any read was removed if the V/J assignment was weak (E-value above 1e-6), the CDR3 was missing, or the read contained stop codons, out-of-frame junctions, or ambiguous translated residues. V3J clonotypes were defined as sequences sharing the same inferred V gene, J gene, and CDR3 amino acid sequence. The percentage overlap between two repertoires was calculated by dividing the number of shared unique clonotypes by the size of the smaller repertoire. RTK rarefaction, the Chao1 estimator, and Recon v2.1 estimates of unobserved clonotypes were used to assess repertoire richness. OLGA was used to compute generation probabilities for all TCRbeta clonotypes that the gDNA method yielded from a few donors. TCRdb took over this immuneACCESS table, retaining in-frame rearrangements with V and J assigned. Such tables are incomplete; in checked studies, under half of the missing clones stem from an unresolved V gene, and the remainder is unexplained. That table furnishes V, J and clone size, whereas the DNA furnished D and trimming. Present in this sample are 850,000 to 1,100,000 clones, 70% to 85% of which were seen just once. Approximately 0.95% of the sample lies in the top ten.

The sequencing input was memory CD4+ T cells from PBMCs. This specimen's cell subset or site label, per the study, means: CD45RA-negative fraction. This sequence originates from a man between 18 and 35 years old in good health. Some clones in this sample may be carry-over from other donors' samples. The sequence joins TRBV5-1 to TRBJ2-1; 9 middle bases align to TRBD2. The nucleotide sequence reads as follows: TGCGCCAGCAGCTTGGCGCGGGAGGGCCTGGATGAGCAGTTCTTC. The encoded protein is CASSLAREGLDEQFF.